Listed below are T cell receptor beta chains from one sample, sequenced in a study of T cells in Graves' hyperthyroidism and ophthalmopathy. TCRdb reanalysed the multiplex PCR reads using MiXCR and keeps one entry per CDR3 protein. There are roughly 510,000 distinct CDR3 sequences in the sample; about a fifth occur only once, and more than 25% lies in the top ten. Source material: blood. These receptors were collected from a man aged 18 to 30 with Graves' hyperthyroidism. CDR3s include the opening cysteine and the closing phenylalanine or tryptophan. A D gene is named only where the DNA matches it firmly. Not every row has a clone size; where given, it reads once, few, many or a size class.

CDR3 protein | CDR3 DNA | clone size | V gene | D gene | J gene
CASSFWGRENEKLFF | TGTGCCAGCAGTTTTTGGGGCAGGGAGAATGAAAAACTGTTTTTT | few | TRBV28 | NA | TRBJ1-4
CASSGDREGNTEAFF | TGTGCCAGCAGTGGGGACAGGGAGGGCAACACTGAAGCTTTCTTT | many | TRBV25-1 | TRBD1 | TRBJ1-1
CASSFKLRGDQPQHF | TGTGCCAGCAGCTTCAAACTGAGGGGGGACCAGCCCCAGCATTTT | NA | TRBV6-1 | NA | TRBJ1-5
CASGPRNYGYTF | TGTGCCAGCGGGCCCCGTAACTATGGCTACACCTTC | many | TRBV28 | NA | TRBJ1-2
CASSPDSPTSSYEQYF | TGTGCCAGCAGTCCGGACAGCCCGACGAGCTCCTACGAGCAGTACTTC | NA | TRBV12-3/TRBV12-4 | NA | TRBJ2-7
CASSPRKAGGTQPQHF | TGTGCCAGCAGTCCCCGCAAGGCAGGGGGCACTCAGCCCCAGCATTTT | NA | TRBV6-1 | TRBD1 | TRBJ1-5
CASSPQPGPGDGYTF | TGCGCCAGCAGCCCCCAGCCGGGCCCCGGCGATGGCTACACCTTC | many | TRBV5-1 | NA | TRBJ1-2
CASSSRVPGYTF | TGTGCCAGCAGTTCCCGGGTTCCGGGCTACACCTTC | NA | TRBV28 | NA | TRBJ1-2
CASSYLDMGAWDQPQHF | TGTGCCAGCAGTTACCTCGATATGGGGGCATGGGATCAGCCCCAGCATTTT | NA | TRBV6-2/TRBV6-3 | NA | TRBJ1-5
CASSLDGFRLQRSYEQYF | TGTGCCAGCAGCTTAGATGGGTTTAGACTCCAAAGGTCCTACGAGCAGTACTTC | NA | TRBV11-2 | NA | TRBJ2-7
CASSSRPGRNSPLHF | TGTGCCAGCAGTTCCAGACCGGGGCGAAATTCACCCCTCCACTTT | many | TRBV27 | NA | TRBJ1-6
CASSFGPSSSGNTIYF | TGTGCCAGCAGTTTTGGACCCTCGAGCTCTGGAAACACCATATATTTT | many | TRBV12-3/TRBV12-4 | NA | TRBJ1-3
CASRDRQGTVTYEQYF | TGTGCCAGCAGAGACCGACAAGGGACGGTTACCTACGAGCAGTACTTC | NA | TRBV27 | NA | TRBJ2-7
CASSFSRDRHSYEQYF | TGTGCCAGCAGCTTCAGCCGGGACAGACATTCCTACGAGCAGTACTTC | many | TRBV7-2 | TRBD1 | TRBJ2-7
CASSFKGGTEAFF | TGTGCCAGCAGTTTCAAAGGGGGGACTGAAGCTTTCTTT | many | TRBV6-5 | NA | TRBJ1-1
CASSPGGRETGELFF | TGTGCCAGCAGCCCCGGGGGGCGAGAGACCGGGGAGCTGTTTTTT | many | TRBV28 | NA | TRBJ2-2
CASRWDSRYDGYTF | TGTGCCAGCAGGTGGGACAGTCGCTACGATGGCTACACCTTC | many | TRBV2 | TRBD1 | TRBJ1-2
CSVGGQGRYTEAFF | TGCAGCGTTGGGGGACAGGGACGATACACTGAAGCTTTCTTT | many | TRBV29-1 | TRBD1 | TRBJ1-1
CASSLIRSSGNTIYF | TGTGCCAGCAGCTTAATTCGGAGCTCTGGAAACACCATATATTTT | NA | TRBV7-2 | NA | TRBJ1-3
CASSDFPGNTIYF | TGTGCCAGCAGCGACTTTCCCGGAAACACCATATATTTT | few | TRBV6-1 | NA | TRBJ1-3
CASRKDRPGASTGELFF | TGTGCCAGCAGGAAGGATCGGCCGGGGGCTAGCACCGGGGAGCTGTTTTTT | many | TRBV2 | NA | TRBJ2-2
CASSEQWTMNTEAFF | TGTGCCAGCAGTGAACAGTGGACAATGAACACTGAAGCTTTCTTT | NA | TRBV2 | NA | TRBJ1-1
CASSGENSSNQPQHF | TGTGCCAGTAGTGGCGAAAATTCGAGCAATCAGCCCCAGCATTTT | NA | TRBV19 | NA | TRBJ1-5
CASSEEGPPAYEQYF | TGTGCCAGCAGTGAAGAGGGACCGCCGGCCTACGAGCAGTACTTC | NA | TRBV6-1 | NA | TRBJ2-7
CASRDKITGELFF | TGTGCCAGCCGGGACAAAATCACCGGGGAGCTGTTTTTT | many | TRBV12-3/TRBV12-4 | NA | TRBJ2-2
CASSSSGTGELFF | TGCGCCAGCAGTTCTAGCGGGACCGGGGAGCTGTTTTTT | NA | TRBV10-1 | TRBD2 | TRBJ2-2
CSASRDRHSYEQYF | TGCAGTGCTAGCAGGGACAGGCACTCCTACGAGCAGTACTTC | many | TRBV20-1 | TRBD1 | TRBJ2-7
CATSYGPHGAQETQYF | TGTGCCACCAGTTACGGACCCCACGGGGCCCAAGAGACCCAGTACTTC | NA | TRBV24-1 | NA | TRBJ2-5
CASSDNSLAKNIQYF | TGTGCCAGCAGTGATAACTCCCTAGCCAAAAACATTCAGTACTTC | many | TRBV6-1 | NA | TRBJ2-4
CASSVDRGAQETQYF | TGTGCCAGCAGTGTCGACAGGGGAGCCCAAGAGACCCAGTACTTC | few | TRBV2 | TRBD1 | TRBJ2-5
CASSFRGARGANVLTF | TGTGCCAGCAGTTTCCGAGGGGCGCGTGGGGCCAACGTCCTGACTTTC | many | TRBV28 | NA | TRBJ2-6
CACKTQPGLPSSPFHF | TGTGCCTGCAAAACTCAACCGGGACTACCCAGCTCACCCTTCCACTTT | NA | TRBV30 | NA | TRBJ1-6
CASRAGQGAVNTEAFF | TGCGCCAGCAGAGCGGGGCAGGGGGCTGTGAACACTGAAGCTTTCTTT | many | TRBV5-1 | TRBD1 | TRBJ1-1
CASSQWDRRPYEQYF | TGTGCCAGCAGCCAATGGGACAGACGCCCCTACGAGCAGTACTTC | many | TRBV7-2 | TRBD1 | TRBJ2-7
CASSQESRPDYGYTF | TGTGCCAGCAGCCAAGAGTCCCGGCCAGACTATGGCTACACCTTC | few | TRBV25-1 | NA | TRBJ1-2
CASSLGPGTNTGELFF | TGCGCCAGCAGCTTGGGACCCGGGACAAACACCGGGGAGCTGTTTTTT | many | TRBV5-1 | NA | TRBJ2-2
CASSYLGHVYEQYF | TGTGCCAGCAGTTACTTGGGACACGTCTACGAGCAGTACTTC | many | TRBV6-5 | NA | TRBJ2-7
CATSRVDAVLGYTF | TGTGCCACCAGCAGAGTTGACGCGGTTTTGGGCTACACCTTC | many | TRBV15 | NA | TRBJ1-2
CASSQDLLLNQPQHF | TGCGCCAGCAGCCAAGACCTTCTCCTCAATCAGCCCCAGCATTTT | many | TRBV4-1 | NA | TRBJ1-5
CASTVPGYGYTF | TGTGCCAGCACCGTACCTGGTTACGGCTACACCTTC | many | TRBV28 | NA | TRBJ1-2
CASSLNWNTEAFF | TGTGCCAGCAGCTTAAACTGGAACACTGAAGCTTTCTTT | many | TRBV7-9 | NA | TRBJ1-1
CSGTSGPNIQYF | TGCAGTGGGACGTCTGGACCCAACATTCAGTACTTC | many | TRBV20-1 | NA | TRBJ2-4
CASSPRQGETQYF | TGTGCCAGCAGCCCCCGACAGGGGGAGACCCAGTACTTC | many | TRBV9 | TRBD1 | TRBJ2-5
CASSRTGRHYEQYF | TGTGCCAGTAGTCGGACAGGCCGACACTACGAGCAGTACTTC | NA | TRBV19 | TRBD1 | TRBJ2-7
CASSPSGPNTGELFF | TGTGCCAGCAGCCCCAGCGGACCGAACACCGGGGAGCTGTTTTTT | NA | TRBV9 | NA | TRBJ2-2
CASSTLGTSSQQYF | TGCGCCAGCAGCACCCTAGGGACTAGCTCGCAGCAGTACTTC | NA | TRBV5-1 | TRBD2 | TRBJ2-7
CASSLGSTAGAFF | TGTGCCAGCAGCTTAGGATCCACTGCTGGTGCTTTCTTT | many | TRBV13 | NA | TRBJ1-1
CASSDLDGGAFF | TGTGCCAGCAGTGACCTGGACGGTGGGGCTTTCTTT | once | TRBV6-4 | NA | TRBJ1-1